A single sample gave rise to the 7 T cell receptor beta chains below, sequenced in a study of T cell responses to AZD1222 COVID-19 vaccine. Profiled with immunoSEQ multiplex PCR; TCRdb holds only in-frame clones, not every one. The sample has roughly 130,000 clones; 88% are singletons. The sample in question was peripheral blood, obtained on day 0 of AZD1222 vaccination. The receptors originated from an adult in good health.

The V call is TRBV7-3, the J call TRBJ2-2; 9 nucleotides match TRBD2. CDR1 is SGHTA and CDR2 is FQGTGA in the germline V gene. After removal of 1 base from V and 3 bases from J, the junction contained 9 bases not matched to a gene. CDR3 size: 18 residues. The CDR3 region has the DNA TGTGCCAGCAGCTTAAGGCCACTAACTAGCGGGTACACCGGGGAGCTGTTTTTT. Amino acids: CASSLRPLTSGYTGELFF.

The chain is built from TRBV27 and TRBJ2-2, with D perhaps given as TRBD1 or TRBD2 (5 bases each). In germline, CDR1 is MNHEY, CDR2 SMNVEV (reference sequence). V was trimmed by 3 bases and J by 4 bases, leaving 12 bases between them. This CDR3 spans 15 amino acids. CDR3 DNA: TGTGCCAGCAGTTTCGGGGCCTGGGGCACCGGGGAGCTGTTTTTT. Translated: CASSFGAWGTGELFF.

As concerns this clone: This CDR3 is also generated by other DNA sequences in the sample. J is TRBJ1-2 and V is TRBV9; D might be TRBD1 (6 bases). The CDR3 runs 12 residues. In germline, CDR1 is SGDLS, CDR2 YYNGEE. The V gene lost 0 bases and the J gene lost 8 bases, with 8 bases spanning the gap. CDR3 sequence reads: CASSVVGGGYTF. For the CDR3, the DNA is TGTGCCAGCAGCGTAGTAGGGGGAGGCTACACCTTC.

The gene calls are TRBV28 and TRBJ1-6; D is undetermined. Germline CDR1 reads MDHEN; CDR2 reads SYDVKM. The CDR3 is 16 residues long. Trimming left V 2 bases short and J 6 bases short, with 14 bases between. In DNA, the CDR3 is TGTGCCAGCAGTTTACCACTATCGGGCGGTAATTCACCCCTCCACTTT. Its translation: CASSLPLSGGNSPLHF.

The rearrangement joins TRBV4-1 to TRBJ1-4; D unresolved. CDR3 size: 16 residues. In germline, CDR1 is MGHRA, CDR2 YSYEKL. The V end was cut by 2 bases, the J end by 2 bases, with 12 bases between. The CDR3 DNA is TGCGCCAGCAGCCAATTCCCAATTGGCACTAATGAAAAACTGTTTTTT. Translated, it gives CASSQFPIGTNEKLFF.

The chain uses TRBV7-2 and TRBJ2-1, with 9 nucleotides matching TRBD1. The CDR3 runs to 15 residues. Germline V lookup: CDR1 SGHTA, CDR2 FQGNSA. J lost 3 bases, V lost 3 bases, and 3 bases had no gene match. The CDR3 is CASSFGQGNYNEQFF. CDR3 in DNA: TGTGCCAGCAGCTTCGGACAGGGGAACTACAATGAGCAGTTCTTC. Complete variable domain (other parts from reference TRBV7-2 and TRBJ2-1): GAGVSQSPSNKVTEKGKDVELRCDPISGHTALYWYRQSLGQGLEFLIYFQGNSAPDKSGLPSDRFSAERTGGSVSTLTIQRTQQEDSAVYLCASSFGQGNYNEQFFGPGTRLTVL.

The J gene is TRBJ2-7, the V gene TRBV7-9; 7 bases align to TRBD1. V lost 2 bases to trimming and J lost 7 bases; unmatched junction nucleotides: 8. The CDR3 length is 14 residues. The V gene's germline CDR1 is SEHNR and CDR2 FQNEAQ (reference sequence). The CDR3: CASSLPVDRPEQYF. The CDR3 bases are TGTGCCAGCAGCTTACCCGTGGACAGGCCAGAGCAGTACTTC.